What follows are 24 T cell receptor beta chains derived from one specimen sequenced in a study of cytomegalovirus exposure and HLA in healthy donors. It was with 60 Vbeta and 13 Jbeta primers that the PCR ran. Sequencing used immunoSEQ multiplex PCR; TCRdb keeps in-frame clones, though not all of them. The table has approximately 94,000 clones, roughly 72% seen once. Material: PBMCs. Receptor source: a man aged 30 to 45 in good health and CMV-seropositive.

The CDR3, as DNA: TGTGCCAGCAGTTACGGCTCCAATCAGCCCCAGCATTTT. Amino acids: CASSYGSNQPQHF. The chain combines TRBV6-5 with TRBJ1-5; the D is unclear. Germline CDR1 and CDR2: MNHEY and SVGAGI. The V gene lost 2 bases and the J gene lost 3 bases, with 5 bases spanning the gap. This CDR3 is built from 13 residues.

The gene calls are TRBV6-1 and TRBJ1-2; TRBD1 matches 9 bases. CDR1 and CDR2 (germline): MNHNS, SASEGT. This CDR3 has 13 amino acids. The J segment lost 6 bases and the V segment lost 4 bases, leaving 3 bases of the junction unmatched. CDR3 bases: TGTGCCAGCAGTGTCCGGACAGGGGATGGCTACACCTTC. Its protein is CASSVRTGDGYTF.

The chain joins TRBV6-5 to TRBJ1-1, with D perhaps TRBD1 (5 bases). V lost 4 bases and J lost 4, with 10 bases in between. The CDR3 covers 13 residues. In germline, CDR1 is MNHEY, CDR2 SVGAGI. The CDR3 region has the DNA TGTGCCAGCAGTTCCAGGGAGGGCACTGAAGCTTTCTTT. It translates to CASSSREGTEAFF.

V and J are TRBV11-2 and TRBJ1-2; D remains ambiguous. Trimming stripped 5 bases from V and 8 bases from J, with 18 bases between. CDR1 SGHAT and CDR2 FQNNGV come from the germline V gene. The CDR3 runs to 14 residues. The CDR3 sequence: CASSPPGSWRGYTF. In DNA, the CDR3 is TGTGCCAGCAGCCCGCCGGGTTCATGGAGGGGCTACACCTTC.

This clone was seen only a few times. V gene TRBV2 combines with J gene TRBJ2-5; maybe TRBD1 (5 bases). Trimming cost V 4 bases and J 4 bases, with 7 bases left between them. The germline CDR1 and CDR2 sequences are SNHLY and FYNNEI. The CDR3 loop spans 12 amino acids. The CDR3 coding sequence is TGTGCCAGCAGTGGGCAGGGAGAGACCCAGTACTTC. This encodes CASSGQGETQYF.

On this clone: At one end, the junction sequence differs from germline, possibly due to a read error. Other DNA sequences in the same sample also yield this CDR3. The J gene is TRBJ1-4, the V gene TRBV27, with TRBD1 matching 8 bases. This CDR3 has 15 residues. Germline CDR1 is MNHEY and CDR2 is SMNVEV (reference sequence). The CDR3 sequence is CASKKFWTGSEKLFF. The CDR3 DNA sequence: TGTGCCAGCAAAAAATTTTGGACAGGGTCTGAAAAGCTGTTTTTT. The full variable domain, with the rest looked up from reference TRBV27 and TRBJ1-4, is EAQVTQNPRYLITVTGKKLTVTCSQNMNHEYMSWYRQDPGLGLRQIYYSMNVEVTDKGDVPEGYKVSRKEKRNFPLILESPSPNQTSLYFCASKKFWTGSEKLFFGSGTQLSVL.

The rearrangement joins TRBV5-5 to TRBJ2-5; maybe TRBD1 (5 bases). CDR3 size: 15 residues. Trimming pared 0 bases from V and 5 bases from J, leaving 14 bases between. Germline V gives CDR1 SGHKS, CDR2 YYEKEE (reference sequence). The CDR3 protein is CASSLALTGEETQYF. The CDR3 DNA sequence: TGTGCCAGCAGCTTGGCCTTAACAGGAGAGGAGACCCAGTACTTC. The full variable domain, in which reference TRBV5-5 and TRBJ2-5 provide the parts outside the CDR3, is DAGVTQSPTHLIKTRGQQVTLRCSPISGHKSVSWYQQVLGQGPQFIFQYYEKEERGRGNFPDRFSARQFPNYSSELNVNALLLGDSALYLCASSLALTGEETQYFGPGTRLLVL.

The chain uses TRBV5-5 and TRBJ2-2; a possible D gene is TRBD2 (5 bases). The CDR3 is 15 residues long. CDR1 SGHKS and CDR2 YYEKEE come from the germline V gene (reference sequence). Trimming pared 2 bases from V and 7 bases from J, leaving 15 bases between. CDR3 loop: CASSLPYRAGGELFF. CDR3 nucleotide sequence: TGTGCCAGCAGCTTACCCTATAGGGCGGGCGGGGAGCTGTTTTTT. Full variable domain (rest looked up from reference TRBV5-5 and TRBJ2-2): DAGVTQSPTHLIKTRGQQVTLRCSPISGHKSVSWYQQVLGQGPQFIFQYYEKEERGRGNFPDRFSARQFPNYSSELNVNALLLGDSALYLCASSLPYRAGGELFFGEGSRLTVL.

The rearrangement uses TRBV5-1 and TRBJ2-3; 7 bases are a match to TRBD2. The CDR3 runs 14 residues. V gave up 0 bases and J gave up 5 bases; unmatched junction bases: 3. Germline-derived CDR1 and CDR2 are SGHRS and YFSETQ. CDR3 in amino acids: CASSLETSRDTQYF. DNA for the CDR3: TGCGCCAGCAGCTTGGAGACTAGCCGAGATACGCAGTATTTT. Supplemented by reference TRBV5-1 and TRBJ2-3, the full variable domain reads KAGVTQTPRYLIKTRGQQVTLSCSPISGHRSVSWYQQTPGQGLQFLFEYFSETQRNKGNFPGRFSGRQFSNSRSEMNVSTLELGDSALYLCASSLETSRDTQYFGPGTRLTVL.

The V call is TRBV25-1, the J call TRBJ2-7, with D tentatively TRBD2 (7 bases). Per the germline V gene, CDR1 is MGHDK and CDR2 is SYGVNS. V was trimmed by 4 bases and J by 4 bases, leaving 20 bases between them. The CDR3 contains 16 residues. CDR3 sequence reads: CASSVIGAGAVYEQYF. CDR3 bases: TGTGCCAGCAGTGTGATCGGTGCGGGGGCGGTATACGAGCAGTACTTC.

The chain carries TRBV28 and TRBJ2-7, with TRBD1 matching over 9 bases. Looked up from germline, CDR1 is MDHEN and CDR2 is SYDVKM. The trim removed 7 bases at V and 4 bases at J, leaving 14 bases unmatched. This CDR3 has 16 residues. CDR3 amino acids: CASTWGGQGGKYEQYF. CDR3 sequence (DNA): TGTGCCAGCACCTGGGGGGGACAGGGAGGGAAATACGAGCAGTACTTC.

The chain links TRBV5-1 to TRBJ2-1, with D possibly being TRBD1 (6 bases). Germline V lookup: CDR1 SGHRS, CDR2 YFSETQ. The CDR3 runs 14 residues. V dropped 5 bases and J dropped 7 bases, with 16 bases sitting between them. For the CDR3, the DNA is TGCGCCAGCAGGGAGGACAGTTTTGGGAATGAGCAGTTCTTC. This encodes CASREDSFGNEQFF. The variable domain in full, with the rest retrieved from reference TRBV5-1 and TRBJ2-1, is KAGVTQTPRYLIKTRGQQVTLSCSPISGHRSVSWYQQTPGQGLQFLFEYFSETQRNKGNFPGRFSGRQFSNSRSEMNVSTLELGDSALYLCASREDSFGNEQFFGPGTRLTVL.

This chain links TRBV27 with TRBJ1-5; D might be TRBD1 (6 bases). Deletions cut 7 bases from V and 4 bases from J, with 11 bases between. The germline gives CDR1 MNHEY, CDR2 SMNVEV (reference sequence). This CDR3 has 13 amino acids. The CDR3 is CASTKGENQPQHF. The CDR3 DNA sequence: TGTGCCAGCACCAAGGGGGAGAATCAGCCCCAGCATTTT.

CDR3 bases: TGTGCCAGCAGTTTACTCGGACAGGGGGCGATGAACGAGCAGTACTTC. Its translation: CASSLLGQGAMNEQYF. The chain is built from TRBV28 and TRBJ2-7; 11 bases agree with TRBD1. Trimming at V came to 2 bases and at J to 5 bases, leaving 8 bases not matched to a gene. The CDR3 length is 16 residues. Germline V gene data show CDR1 as MDHEN and CDR2 as SYDVKM.

Comments on this clone: Other nucleotide sequences from this sample produce the same CDR3. V is TRBV5-8 and J is TRBJ1-2, with TRBD1 matching over 9 bases. The CDR3 extends over 15 amino acids. Trimming removed 4 bases from V and 3 bases from J; junction bases left unmatched: 7. The germline CDR1 and CDR2 sequences are SGHTS and YDEGEE. CDR3 residues: CASSPGQGAHYGYTF. CDR3 DNA: TGTGCCAGCAGCCCGGGACAGGGTGCACACTATGGCTACACCTTC.

The chain uses TRBV6-5 and TRBJ1-3; the D gene is possibly TRBD1 (5 bases). The length of the CDR3 is 13 residues. Germline values: CDR1 MNHEY, CDR2 SVGAGI. Trimming left V 6 bases short and J 0 bases short, with 6 bases between. CDR3 coding DNA: TGTGCCAGCAGGGGGGGCTCTGGAAACACCATATATTTT. Its translation is CASRGGSGNTIYF.

The chain employs TRBV18 and TRBJ1-1; D is unclear. This CDR3 is 15 amino acids long. With 4 bases removed from V and 2 bases from J, the gap between germline ends came to 14 bases. Germline lookup yields CDR1 KGHSH and CDR2 LQKENI. CDR3 residues: CASSLPSGLNTEAFF. CDR3 nucleotide sequence: TGTGCCAGCTCACTCCCATCCGGACTAAACACTGAAGCTTTCTTT.

The chain links TRBV7-9 to TRBJ1-1; no firm D call. Germline assignment: CDR1 SEHNR and CDR2 FQNEAQ (reference sequence). With 4 bases removed from V and 0 bases from J, the gap between germline ends came to 18 bases. This CDR3 contains 17 residues. The CDR3 protein is CASSSTPGTFMNTEAFF. The DNA of the CDR3 is TGTGCCAGCAGCTCAACCCCGGGAACATTCATGAACACTGAAGCTTTCTTT.

This chain joins TRBV5-1 and TRBJ1-1; D is unresolved. The CDR3 loop spans 14 amino acids. Germline V gene lookup returns CDR1 SGHRS and CDR2 YFSETQ. V was shortened by 0 bases and J by 5 bases, with 11 bases between the two germline ends. This chain's CDR3 is CASSLARGRTEAFF. The CDR3 nucleotides are TGCGCCAGCAGCTTGGCCAGAGGGAGGACTGAAGCTTTCTTT.

The gene calls are TRBV5-6 and TRBJ2-5, with TRBD2 matching over 8 bases. Per germline, CDR1 SGHDT and CDR2 YYEEEE. Trimming at V came to 4 bases and at J to 4 bases, leaving 12 bases not matched to a gene. The CDR3 spans 16 residues. The CDR3 loop is CASSPWGGLGGETQYF. The CDR3 nucleotides are TGTGCCAGCAGCCCCTGGGGGGGACTAGGGGGAGAGACCCAGTACTTC. Together with reference TRBV5-6 and TRBJ2-5, the CDR3 gives the full variable domain: DAGVTQSPTHLIKTRGQQVTLRCSPKSGHDTVSWYQQALGQGPQFIFQYYEEEERQRGNFPDRFSGHQFPNYSSELNVNALLLGDSALYLCASSPWGGLGGETQYFGPGTRLLVL.

CDR3 sequence reads: CASSQSGLGNSPLHF. Written as DNA, the CDR3 is TGTGCCAGCAGCCAATCAGGGCTTGGTAATTCACCCCTCCACTTT. The V and J genes are TRBV14 and TRBJ1-6; D perhaps matches TRBD1 (5 bases). The V end was cut by 2 bases, the J end by 6 bases, with 11 bases between. Per germline, CDR1 SGHDN and CDR2 FVKESK. This CDR3 is 15 amino acids long.

The CDR3 is CASSPEFRQIDYGYTF. CDR3 DNA: TGTGCCAGCAGCCCCGAGTTCCGACAGATTGATTATGGCTACACCTTC. This chain links TRBV7-9 with TRBJ1-2, with D perhaps matching TRBD1 (5 bases). CDR1 is SEHNR and CDR2 is FQNEAQ in the germline V gene (reference sequence). This CDR3 region has 16 residues. V lost 5 bases, J lost 5 bases, and 21 bases lay in between.

The chain uses TRBV6-5 and TRBJ2-5; TRBD1 matches at 11 bases. The J call may be wrong; the DNA end is better matched by TRBJ2-7. The CDR3 has 14 residues. Per germline, CDR1 MNHEY and CDR2 SVGAGI. The CDR3: CASTKGQGGYEQYF. The CDR3, as DNA: TGTGCCAGCACCAAGGGACAGGGGGGTTACGAGCAGTACTTC.

The chain uses TRBV5-5 and TRBJ2-7; 9 positions agree with TRBD1. Germline V gives CDR1 SGHKS, CDR2 YYEKEE (reference sequence). This CDR3 has 14 residues. The junction had 5 bases not matched to a gene; V was cut back by 4 bases and J by 3 bases. DNA of the CDR3: TGTGCCAGCAGCCAAAGGGGACAGGGCTACGAGCAGTACGTC. Its protein product is CASSQRGQGYEQYV.